One T cell receptor beta chain is described in this entry. Its specificity is unknown. This entry is derived from a study of CD8+ T cells in alopecia areata. As for the study in general: The percentage of affected scalp area served as the score of severity for treated patients.

Broader study findings: Expanded CD8+ clones among the top 100, as well as scalp clonality, were significantly decreased by tofacitinib. Scalp sample sequencing also detects resident alphabeta T cells of normal skin.

Treatment given: oral pan-JAK inhibitor, 5-10 mg twice daily. The CDR3 contains 17 residues. CDR1 and CDR2 from the germline V gene are GTSNPN and SVGIG (reference sequence). Trimming cost V 2 bases and J 0 bases, with 14 bases left between them. cDNA serving as the sequencing template came from extracted, reverse transcribed RNA. The method was immunoSEQ multiplex PCR; TCRdb's version includes in-frame clones alone and lacks a portion of them. The sample lists 150,000 to 200,000 clones, around 60% seen once, with roughly 13% in the top ten. The V gene is TRBV30, the J gene TRBJ2-6, with no clear D. This receptor was identified in a human donor with alopecia areata. The sequencing here drew on CD8+ T cells sorted from blood, taken at week 24, from a patient treated with tofacitinib. CDR3: CAWSWAEELSGANVLTF. CDR3 nucleotides: TGTGCCTGGAGTTGGGCAGAAGAACTCTCTGGGGCCAACGTCCTGACTTTC.